The rows below give T cell receptor beta chains drawn from one sample of a study of blood T cells in healthy people across ages. MiXCR, applied by TCRdb to the 5' RACE reads, yields one record per CDR3 protein. The sample holds almost 1 million distinct CDR3 sequences, about 53% seen once. Sequencing was carried out using blood. The receptors shown here come from an older woman in good health. CDR3s include the opening cysteine and the closing phenylalanine or tryptophan. A D gene is named only where the DNA matches it firmly. Part of the rows lack a size; the others show once, few, many or a class for expanded clones.

cdr3_length d_call j_call clone_size v_call cdr3_aa cdr3_nt
16 TRBD2 TRBJ2-7 - TRBV5-6 CASSFRTSGSSYEQYF TGTGCCAGCAGCTTTCGGACTAGCGGGAGCTCCTACGAGCAGTACTTC
13 - TRBJ1-6 - TRBV25-1 CASNDGAGSLLHF TGTGCCAGCAACGACGGAGCGGGCTCACTCCTCCACTTT
16 TRBD1 TRBJ2-1 - TRBV5-1 CASSLGPGQGQNEQFF TGCGCCAGCAGCTTGGGACCGGGACAGGGTCAAAATGAGCAGTTCTTC
17 TRBD2 TRBJ2-5 - TRBV20-1 CSAAGTSGTSVQETQYF TGCAGTGCCGCGGGGACTAGCGGGACAAGTGTCCAAGAGACCCAGTACTTC
20 TRBD2 TRBJ2-5 - TRBV27 CASSILPPGLAGVWDETQYF TGTGCCAGCAGTATTCTTCCGCCGGGACTAGCGGGAGTATGGGATGAGACCCAGTACTTC
13 - TRBJ1-2 - TRBV6-1 CASRDDAGYGYTF TGTGCCAGCAGGGATGACGCAGGCTATGGCTACACCTTC
13 - TRBJ1-4 - TRBV7-2 CATMGPAREKLFF TGTGCCACCATGGGCCCCGCCCGTGAAAAACTGTTTTTT
12 - TRBJ2-1 few TRBV12-3/TRBV12-4 CASSFLYNEQFF TGTGCCAGCAGTTTCTTGTACAATGAGCAGTTCTTC
14 - TRBJ2-5 - TRBV28 CASRLSPAGDGQYF TGTGCCAGCAGACTAAGCCCAGCCGGGGACGGGCAGTACTTC
21 TRBD2 TRBJ2-2 - TRBV6-5 CASSYSKGTGGSGRDTGELFF TGTGCCAGCAGTTACTCGAAGGGGACAGGAGGGAGCGGGAGGGACACCGGGGAGCTGTTTTTT
13 - TRBJ2-5 - TRBV18 CVSSEGPQETQYF TGTGTCAGCTCCGAAGGGCCCCAAGAGACCCAGTACTTC
13 - TRBJ1-1 - TRBV7-2 CASSLMGYTEAFF TGTGCCAGCAGCTTAATGGGATACACTGAAGCTTTCTTT
15 TRBD2 TRBJ2-5 few TRBV6-6 CASSFQTGGQETQYF TGTGCCAGCAGTTTCCAAACGGGGGGTCAAGAGACCCAGTACTTC
19 TRBD2 TRBJ2-1 - TRBV20-1 CSAPGGRSREREFRNEQFF TGCAGTGCTCCGGGAGGCAGGTCTCGGGAGCGGGAATTTCGGAATGAGCAGTTCTTC
12 - TRBJ2-1 - TRBV29-1 CSVELRYNEQFF TGCAGCGTTGAATTACGTTACAATGAGCAGTTCTTC
15 TRBD2 TRBJ2-5 few TRBV5-1 CASSSTLADRETQYF TGCGCCAGCAGCTCGACCCTAGCGGATCGTGAGACCCAGTACTTC
16 TRBD2 TRBJ2-7 - TRBV10-3 CAISETSVRTSYEQYF TGTGCCATCAGTGAGACTAGCGTGAGGACCTCCTACGAGCAGTACTTC
14 - TRBJ2-7 few TRBV12-3/TRBV12-4 CASSLSPTSYEQYF TGTGCCAGCAGTCTGTCGCCGACATCCTACGAGCAGTACTTC